This T cell receptor (beta chain) originates from a study of vaccination effects on CD4 cells after COVID-19. Whole-study context: Among convalescent patients, two provided samples 16 days and one week before vaccination.

Germline CDR1 and CDR2: SGHVS and FQNEAQ. V lost 5 bases and J 6 bases, leaving 13 bases between the germline ends. The CDR3 has 13 amino acids. Produced via immunoSEQ multiplex PCR; TCRdb's table is partial and in-frame only. Of tens of thousands of clones in the sample, about 73% were seen once. Sequencing was preceded by expansion of antigen-specific CD4+ T cells with viral peptide pools in the ViraFEST assay. The culture ran for about 11 days, and then CD4+ T cells were isolated. Convalescent patients had PCR-confirmed SARS-CoV-2 infection between March and December 2020. IL-2 at about 9.7 IU/ml and peptides at 10 ug/ml were added to cultured PBMC, around 2.2 million per well. Of note for this clone: Its cognate antigen is unknown.

The gene calls are TRBV7-8 and TRBJ2-5, with D unresolved. This clonotype was obtained from a human donor who had a prior SARS-CoV-2 infection. The source was CD4+ T cells from PBMCs cultured with HCoV-NL63 spike peptides, collected before COVID-19 vaccination. The DNA for the CDR3 is TGTGCCAGCAGCCGACAACTCTGGCAGACCCAGTACTTC. Translation: CASSRQLWQTQYF.